This entry concerns a single T cell receptor beta chain. Its recognized antigen is unknown. No base quality values were provided; no much bigger clone lies one nucleotide off. Patients with a history of autoimmune disease or receiving systemic immunosuppression were excluded from the trial. Peripheral blood for TCR sequencing was collected from all dose cohorts at baseline, on cycle 4 day 1, and on cycle 7 day 1. The samples were taken from a phase I, first-in-human, multicenter, open-label dose-escalation trial of ivuxolimab. Adults with locally advanced or metastatic melanoma, renal cell, hepatocellular, or head and neck squamous cell carcinoma were enrolled in the trial. Before TCR sequencing, CD4+ T cells and CD8+ T cells from peripheral blood were sorted into separate populations. This sample is drawn from a study of OX40 agonist ivuxolimab in advanced cancers. Regarding the research as a whole: Ivuxolimab was an agonistic, fully human IgG2 monoclonal antibody directed against OX40 (CD134), a costimulatory receptor. Intravenous ivuxolimab was administered to patients every 2 weeks at six dose levels: 0.01, 0.1, 0.3, 1.5, 3 and 10 mg/kg. Among the roughly 52 dose-escalation patients, about 19 had hepatocellular carcinoma, around 15 melanoma, 9 renal cell carcinoma and 9 head and neck cancer. A male proportion of roughly 85% and a mean age of approximately 55 years, ranging from about 20 to 79, were recorded for the dose-escalation cohort. Patients were allowed to have had prior anti-PD-1, anti-PD-L1 or anti-CTLA-4 therapy, and 40% of the dose-escalation patients had been treated with checkpoint inhibitors. Partial responses occurred in three dose-escalation patients: two with cutaneous melanoma and one with hepatocellular carcinoma. Peripheral TCRbeta sequencing aimed to test whether ivuxolimab altered TCR sequence diversity and caused clonal T-cell expansion. The paper describes the monotherapy dose-escalation part (N of about 47 patients) of the phase I trial of ivuxolimab.

V lost 2 bases and J lost 7 bases, and the count of bases not matched to a germline gene is 14. Reading the germline V gene gives CDR1 MGHRA and CDR2 YSYEKL. Reading from cysteine to phenylalanine, the CDR3 counts 18 amino acids. Of all the DNA, just the CDR3 is kept, 54 bases in frame from base 1. To sequence the TCRbeta CDR3 region, genomic DNA was isolated from the sorted cells. The immunoSEQ Assay was used to sequence the TCRbeta CDR3 regions. TCRdb carries this immuneACCESS record with in-frame sequences only. Its versions omit some clonotypes, under half of them owing to an unresolved V gene in the studies checked, with the rest unexplained. The sample table contains under 50,000 clones; only one count was recorded for approximately 86% of them. 0.35% to 0.45% of the sample belongs to the ten largest clones. Results and caveats for the whole study, not just this receptor: Low levels of normalized T-cell clonal expansion were also shown by some nonresponding patients. Antigen specificity was not determined for the clonally expanded peripheral T cells. After ivuxolimab, expanded clones were on average more numerous among CD8+ T cells than among CD4+ T cells. Partial responders in the 0.1-3.0 mg/kg groups had among the lowest normalized peripheral clonal expansion, especially among CD8+ T cells. Clonal expansion of both CD4+ and CD8+ blood T cells was observed from baseline to week 6 at doses 0.1 to 3.0 mg/kg.

The source of this sequence is an adult with an advanced solid tumor such as melanoma, head and neck, liver or kidney cancer. The chain employs TRBV4-1 and TRBJ2-1, with 10 central nucleotides matching TRBD2. Source: CD4+ or CD8+ T cells sorted from blood, taken in a trial of the OX40 agonist ivuxolimab. The CDR3 protein: CASSQNTAAGLAPNEQFF. The base sequence is TGCGCCAGCAGCCAAAACACTGCCGCGGGACTAGCGCCTAATGAGCAGTTCTTC.